This T cell receptor (beta chain) was sequenced during a study of shared clonotypes between healthy human individuals. Clones were sequenced by immunoSEQ multiplex PCR, and TCRdb holds only the in-frame ones, with some missing. The data contain 2,500,000 or so clones, 93% of them singletons. A single count supports this clone. Its target is unknown. This sample also contains other DNA sequences that code for the same CDR3. Findings and limits, study-wide: Rarefaction showed that sequencing of sorted subsets was incomplete (despite large depth). Relative to clonotypes present in all four donors, those not shared had lower generation probabilities.

V was clipped by 1 base and J by 0 bases, with 7 bases between them. The CDR3 has 14 amino acids. CDR1 is KGHSH, CDR2 LQKENI, per germline. This chain connects TRBV18 to TRBJ2-7; D gene unclear. Sequencing was carried out using naive CD4+ T cells from PBMCs. Subset given: CD45RA+ positively selected. The clonotype comes from a man younger than 35 in good health. Some clones in this sample may be carry-over from other donors' samples. CDR3 residues: CASSPQQSSYEQYF. The DNA for the CDR3 is TGTGCCAGCTCACCACAACAGAGCTCCTACGAGCAGTACTTC.